The 18 T cell receptor beta chains listed next were all sequenced from one sample in a study of blood T cell repertoires in COVID-19. Generated by immunoSEQ multiplex PCR, the TCRdb table keeps only in-frame clones and is missing some. Among about 100,000 clones listed, roughly 87% were seen once. Sample: peripheral blood. Receptor source: a man in his thirties or forties in a cohort sampled during active COVID-19.

This clone has more than one count but fewer than ten. The genes are TRBV2 and TRBJ2-2; 7 bases align to TRBD1. CDR3 length: 16 amino acids. Germline CDR1 is SNHLY and CDR2 is FYNNEI. Losses at the gene ends were 4 bases for V and 0 bases for J; bases not matched to a gene: 5. CDR3 nucleotide sequence: TGTGCCAGCAGTGGCCGGGACAGTGCGAACACCGGGGAGCTGTTTTTT. This translates into CASSGRDSANTGELFF.

The CDR3 sequence is CASSLVGTGGYEQYF. The CDR3 coding sequence is TGCGCCAGCAGCTTGGTCGGGACAGGGGGCTACGAGCAGTACTTC. This rearrangement joins TRBV5-1 to TRBJ2-7; 11 bases are a match to TRBD1. The CDR3 loop spans 15 amino acids. Trimming at V came to 0 bases and at J to 3 bases, leaving 2 bases not matched to a gene. Germline V gene sequence: CDR1 SGHRS, CDR2 YFSETQ.

The chain carries TRBV5-4 and TRBJ2-1; D is perhaps TRBD2 (7 bases). Germline-derived CDR1 and CDR2 are SGHNT and YYREEE (reference sequence). The length of the CDR3 is 18 residues. Trimming left V 3 bases short and J 6 bases short, with 25 bases between. The CDR3 sequence is CASSSHDLAGAPTNEQFF. CDR3 nucleotide sequence: TGTGCCAGCAGCTCACACGACCTTGCGGGGGCTCCGACCAATGAGCAGTTCTTC.

The chain has TRBV28 and TRBJ2-5, with 8 bases matching TRBD2. The trim removed 7 bases at V and 0 bases at J, leaving 4 bases unmatched. This CDR3 contains 14 residues. Germline V CDR1 and CDR2: MDHEN, SYDVKM. The CDR3 loop reads CASKERGNQETQYF. The CDR3 DNA reads TGTGCCAGCAAAGAGCGGGGGAACCAAGAGACCCAGTACTTC.

The CDR3 loop reads CASSPRGRGASTDTQYF. DNA for the CDR3: TGTGCCAGCTCTCCAAGGGGACGGGGGGCTTCCACAGATACGCAGTATTTT. This sequence joins TRBV7-9 and TRBJ2-3; D is possibly TRBD2 (7 bases). Germline V CDR1 and CDR2: SEHNR, FQNEAQ (reference sequence). Trimming removed 8 bases from V and 2 bases from J, with 23 bases in between. The CDR3 has 17 amino acids.

V and J are TRBV10-3 and TRBJ1-4; TRBD1 matches at 9 bases. J was trimmed by 8 bases and V by 6 bases; bases with no gene match: 7. The CDR3 is 14 residues long. Per the germline V gene, CDR1 is ENHRY and CDR2 is SYGVKD. The CDR3 loop reads CAISNRQGDEKLFF. CDR3 DNA: TGTGCCATCAGCAACCGACAGGGGGACGAAAAACTGTTTTTT.

This chain joins TRBV7-2 and TRBJ2-1, with TRBD2 identical over 9 bases. This CDR3 has 15 amino acids. Germline assignment: CDR1 SGHTA and CDR2 FQGNSA. Trimming took 5 bases from V and 4 from J; bases not matched to a gene: 6. The CDR3 is CASSLLAGSYNEQFF. CDR3 DNA: TGTGCCAGCAGCCTGCTAGCGGGATCTTACAATGAGCAGTTCTTC. The whole variable domain, remainder taken from reference TRBV7-2 and TRBJ2-1, is GAGVSQSPSNKVTEKGKDVELRCDPISGHTALYWYRQSLGQGLEFLIYFQGNSAPDKSGLPSDRFSAERTGGSVSTLTIQRTQQEDSAVYLCASSLLAGSYNEQFFGPGTRLTVL.

This chain joins TRBV3-1 (or the pseudogene TRBV3-2) and TRBJ1-2, with a weak D call TRBD1 (6 bases). V lost 3 bases and J lost 7, with 18 bases in between. Germline loops: CDR1 LGHDT, CDR2 YNNKEL (reference sequence). The CDR3 runs to 15 residues. The CDR3 region has the DNA TGTGCCAGCAGCCACCTGATTGGCAGGGGACGTGGCTACACCTTC. It specifies CASSHLIGRGRGYTF.

The gene calls are TRBV5-1 and TRBJ1-1, with D possibly TRBD1 on 6 matching bases. The germline gives CDR1 SGHRS, CDR2 YFSETQ. This CDR3 comprises 15 residues. With 1 base removed from V and 7 bases from J, the gap between germline ends came to 17 bases. CDR3 DNA: TGCGCCAGCAGCTTGACTACAGGGAAAAACGGTGAAGCTTTCTTT. This gives the protein CASSLTTGKNGEAFF.

The J gene is TRBJ1-6, the V gene TRBV9, with 8 positions matching TRBD1. Germline trimming cut 5 bases from V and 2 bases from J; bases unmatched to any gene: 3. CDR3 length: 15 residues. Germline lookup yields CDR1 SGDLS and CDR2 YYNGEE. CDR3 in amino acids: CASSGQGPYNSPLHF. As DNA, the CDR3 is TGTGCCAGCAGTGGACAGGGACCCTATAATTCACCCCTCCACTTT.

This clone was seen ten or more times. This chain uses TRBV20-1 with TRBJ2-3, with 8 bases that match TRBD2. J lost 6 bases, V lost 3 bases, and 8 bases had no gene match. The germline CDR1 and CDR2 sequences are DFQATT and SNEGSKA (reference sequence). CDR3 length: 14 residues. The CDR3 spells CSASAHTSGDTQYF. The CDR3 DNA reads TGCAGTGCTAGTGCCCACACTAGCGGTGATACGCAGTATTTT.

The genes are TRBV18 and TRBJ2-7; TRBD1 matches 10 bases. Unmatched junction bases numbered 7, after V lost 3 bases and J lost 2 bases. Germline values: CDR1 KGHSH, CDR2 LQKENI. This CDR3 comprises 16 residues. The CDR3 DNA sequence: TGTGCCAGCTCACCGCTCGTGGGACAGGGGCCCTACGAGCAGTACTTC. Protein sequence: CASSPLVGQGPYEQYF.

This chain links TRBV7-9 with TRBJ1-4, with D unresolved. V dropped 3 bases and J dropped 2 bases, with 7 bases sitting between them. The CDR3 extends over 14 amino acids. The germline gives CDR1 SEHNR, CDR2 FQNEAQ (reference sequence). The CDR3 nucleotides are TGTGCCAGCAGCTTTGCCGCGACTAATGAAAAACTGTTTTTT. Translation gives CASSFAATNEKLFF.

This chain joins TRBV7-2 and TRBJ2-3; 7 nucleotides agree with TRBD2. V shed 4 bases and J 3 bases; nucleotides not matched to a gene: 10. The germline V gene has CDR1 SGHTA and CDR2 FQGNSA. This CDR3 comprises 16 residues. CDR3 region: CASSSLSGGGTDTQYF. The CDR3 region has the DNA TGTGCCAGCAGCTCGCTTAGTGGGGGGGGGACAGATACGCAGTATTTT.

About this clone itself: Other DNA sequences of this sample code for an identical CDR3. The chain links TRBV19 to TRBJ1-5; D not resolved. The CDR3 sequence is 11 residues long. V lost 2 bases, J lost 7 bases, and 3 bases lay in between. Germline V lookup: CDR1 LNHDA, CDR2 SQIVND (reference sequence). The chain's CDR3 is CASSILQPQHF. The CDR3 nucleotides read TGTGCCAGTAGTATACTACAGCCCCAGCATTTT.

The genes are TRBV15 and TRBJ1-3; 8 bases line up with TRBD1. In germline, CDR1 is LNHNV, CDR2 YYDKDF (reference sequence). The CDR3 runs 15 residues. The trim removed 2 bases at V and 3 bases at J, leaving 3 bases unmatched. CDR3 sequence reads: CATSRPDRVGNTIYF. The CDR3 DNA is TGTGCCACCAGCAGACCGGACAGGGTTGGAAACACCATATATTTT. Full variable domain (remainder filled in from reference TRBV15 and TRBJ1-3): DAMVIQNPRYQVTQFGKPVTLSCSQTLNHNVMYWYQQKSSQAPKLLFHYYDKDFNNEADTPDNFQSRRPNTSFCFLDIRSPGLGDTAMYLCATSRPDRVGNTIYFGEGSWLTVV.

The genes are TRBV4-1 and TRBJ2-3, with 9 bases that match TRBD2. V gave up 1 base and J gave up 5 bases; unmatched junction bases: 7. Germline lookup yields CDR1 MGHRA and CDR2 YSYEKL. The CDR3 has 16 residues. The CDR3 DNA is TGCGCCAGCAGCCAAGTCGTGCGGGGGGGCCGAGATACGCAGTATTTT. Translated, it gives CASSQVVRGGRDTQYF.

The V and J genes are TRBV9 and TRBJ2-3, with 16 bases identical to TRBD2. V lost 0 bases to trimming and J lost 5 bases; unmatched junction nucleotides: 6. The CDR3 sequence is 18 residues long. From germline, CDR1 is SGDLS and CDR2 YYNGEE. CDR3 sequence: CASSVAGTSGGAEDTQYF. The CDR3 region has the DNA TGTGCCAGCAGCGTAGCGGGGACTAGCGGGGGGGCCGAAGATACGCAGTATTTT. Based on the CDR3 plus reference TRBV9 and TRBJ2-3, the full variable domain is DSGVTQTPKHLITATGQRVTLRCSPRSGDLSVYWYQQSLDQGLQFLIQYYNGEERAKGNILERFSAQQFPDLHSELNLSSLELGDSALYFCASSVAGTSGGAEDTQYFGPGTRLTVL.